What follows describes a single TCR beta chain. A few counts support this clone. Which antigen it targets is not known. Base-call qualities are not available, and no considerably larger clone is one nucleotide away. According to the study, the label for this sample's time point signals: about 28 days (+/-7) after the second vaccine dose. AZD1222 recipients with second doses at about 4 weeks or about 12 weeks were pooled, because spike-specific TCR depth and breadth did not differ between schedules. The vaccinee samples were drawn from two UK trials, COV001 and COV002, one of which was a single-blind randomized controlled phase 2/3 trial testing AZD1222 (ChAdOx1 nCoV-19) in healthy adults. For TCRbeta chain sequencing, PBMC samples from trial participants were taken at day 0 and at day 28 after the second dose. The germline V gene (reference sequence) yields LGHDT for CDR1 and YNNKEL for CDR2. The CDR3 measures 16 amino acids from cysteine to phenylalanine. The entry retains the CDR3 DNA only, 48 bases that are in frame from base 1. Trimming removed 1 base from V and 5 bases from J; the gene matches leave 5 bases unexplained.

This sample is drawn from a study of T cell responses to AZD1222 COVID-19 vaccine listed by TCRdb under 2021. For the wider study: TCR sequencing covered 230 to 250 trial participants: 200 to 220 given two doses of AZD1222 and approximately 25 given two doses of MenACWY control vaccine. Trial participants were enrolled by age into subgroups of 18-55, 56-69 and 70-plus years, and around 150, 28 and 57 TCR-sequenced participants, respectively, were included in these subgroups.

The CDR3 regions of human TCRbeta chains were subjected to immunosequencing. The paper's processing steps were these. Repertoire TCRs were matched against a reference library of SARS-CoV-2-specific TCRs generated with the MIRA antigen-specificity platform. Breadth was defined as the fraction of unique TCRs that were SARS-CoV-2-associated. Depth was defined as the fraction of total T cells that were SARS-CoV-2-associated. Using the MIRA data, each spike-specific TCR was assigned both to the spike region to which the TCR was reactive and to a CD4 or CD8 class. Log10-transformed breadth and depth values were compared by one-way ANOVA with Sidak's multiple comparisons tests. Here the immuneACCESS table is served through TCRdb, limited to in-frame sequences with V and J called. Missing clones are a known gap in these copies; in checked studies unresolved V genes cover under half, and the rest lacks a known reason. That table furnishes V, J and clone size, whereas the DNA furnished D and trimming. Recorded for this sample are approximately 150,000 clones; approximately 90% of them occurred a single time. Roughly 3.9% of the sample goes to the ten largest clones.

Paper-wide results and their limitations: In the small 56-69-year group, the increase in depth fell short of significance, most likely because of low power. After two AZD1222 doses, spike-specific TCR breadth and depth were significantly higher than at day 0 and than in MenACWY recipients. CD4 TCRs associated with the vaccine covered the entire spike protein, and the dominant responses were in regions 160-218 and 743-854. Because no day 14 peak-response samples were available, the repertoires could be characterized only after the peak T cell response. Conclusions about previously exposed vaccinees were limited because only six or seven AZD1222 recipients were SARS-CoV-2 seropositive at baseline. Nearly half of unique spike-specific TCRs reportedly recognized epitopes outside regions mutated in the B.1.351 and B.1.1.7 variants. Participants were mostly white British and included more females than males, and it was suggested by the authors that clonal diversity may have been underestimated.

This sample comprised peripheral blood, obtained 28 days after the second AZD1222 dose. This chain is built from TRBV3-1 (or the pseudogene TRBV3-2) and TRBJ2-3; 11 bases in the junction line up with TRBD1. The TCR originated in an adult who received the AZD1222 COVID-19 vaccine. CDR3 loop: CASSQAWTGGGDTQYF. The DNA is TGTGCCAGCAGCCAAGCCTGGACAGGGGGCGGAGATACGCAGTATTTT.